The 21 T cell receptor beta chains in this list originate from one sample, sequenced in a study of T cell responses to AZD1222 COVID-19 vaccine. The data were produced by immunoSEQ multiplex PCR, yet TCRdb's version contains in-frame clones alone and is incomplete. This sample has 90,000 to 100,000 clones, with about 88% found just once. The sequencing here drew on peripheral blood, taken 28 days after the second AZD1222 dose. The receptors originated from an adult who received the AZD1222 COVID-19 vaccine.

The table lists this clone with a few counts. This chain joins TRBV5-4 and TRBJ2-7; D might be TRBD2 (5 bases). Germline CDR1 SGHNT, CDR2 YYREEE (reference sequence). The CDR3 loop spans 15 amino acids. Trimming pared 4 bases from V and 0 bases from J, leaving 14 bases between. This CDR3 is CASSLGAGGSYEQYF. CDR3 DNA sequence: TGTGCCAGCAGCCTAGGTGCTGGAGGCTCCTACGAGCAGTACTTC.

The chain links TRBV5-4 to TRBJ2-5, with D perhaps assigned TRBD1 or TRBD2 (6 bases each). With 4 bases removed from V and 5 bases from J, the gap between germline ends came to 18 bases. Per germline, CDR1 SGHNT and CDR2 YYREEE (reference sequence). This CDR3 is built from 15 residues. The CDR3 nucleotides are TGTGCCAGCAGCCCCTCCCCGGGGGCGGGGGAGACCCAGTACTTC. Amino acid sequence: CASSPSPGAGETQYF.

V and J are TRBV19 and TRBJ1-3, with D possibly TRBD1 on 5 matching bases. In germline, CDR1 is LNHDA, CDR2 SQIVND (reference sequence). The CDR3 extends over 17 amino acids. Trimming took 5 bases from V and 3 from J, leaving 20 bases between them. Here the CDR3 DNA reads TGTGCCAGTAGTTCCCTAGGGACTTTACGTGATGGAAACACCATATATTTT. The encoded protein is CASSSLGTLRDGNTIYF.

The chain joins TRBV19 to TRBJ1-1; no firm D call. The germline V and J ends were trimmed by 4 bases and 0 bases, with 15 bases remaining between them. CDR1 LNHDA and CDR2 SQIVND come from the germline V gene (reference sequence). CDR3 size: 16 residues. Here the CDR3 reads CASSKGREILNTEAFF. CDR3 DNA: TGTGCCAGTAGTAAAGGACGGGAGATTCTGAACACTGAAGCTTTCTTT.

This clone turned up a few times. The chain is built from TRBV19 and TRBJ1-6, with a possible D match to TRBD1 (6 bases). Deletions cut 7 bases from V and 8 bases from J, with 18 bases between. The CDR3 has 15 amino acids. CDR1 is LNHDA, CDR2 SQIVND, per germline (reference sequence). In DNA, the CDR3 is TGTGCCAGTAAAACCAGGGGCGAGGGAGATTCACCCCTCCACTTT. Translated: CASKTRGEGDSPLHF.

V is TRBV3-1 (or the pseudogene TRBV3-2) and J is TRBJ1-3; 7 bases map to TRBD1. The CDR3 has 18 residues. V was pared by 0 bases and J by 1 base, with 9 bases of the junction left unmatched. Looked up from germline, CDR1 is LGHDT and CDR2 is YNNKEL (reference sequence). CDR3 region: CASSQDGGGTLSGNTIYF. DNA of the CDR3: TGTGCCAGCAGCCAAGACGGAGGGGGCACACTATCTGGAAACACCATATATTTT.

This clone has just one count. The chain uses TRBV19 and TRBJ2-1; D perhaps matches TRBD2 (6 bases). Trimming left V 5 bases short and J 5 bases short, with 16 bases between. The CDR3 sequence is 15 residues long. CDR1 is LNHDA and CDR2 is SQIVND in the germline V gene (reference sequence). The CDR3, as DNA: TGTGCCAGTAGTTTCGGCGGGGCGGGAAACAATGAGCAGTTCTTC. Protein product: CASSFGGAGNNEQFF.

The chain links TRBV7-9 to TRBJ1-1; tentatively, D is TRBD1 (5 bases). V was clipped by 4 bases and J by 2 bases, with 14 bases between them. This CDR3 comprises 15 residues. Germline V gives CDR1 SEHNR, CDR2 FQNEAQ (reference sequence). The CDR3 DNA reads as TGTGCCAGCAGCTCCCAACCGACAGCTAACACTGAAGCTTTCTTT. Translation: CASSSQPTANTEAFF.

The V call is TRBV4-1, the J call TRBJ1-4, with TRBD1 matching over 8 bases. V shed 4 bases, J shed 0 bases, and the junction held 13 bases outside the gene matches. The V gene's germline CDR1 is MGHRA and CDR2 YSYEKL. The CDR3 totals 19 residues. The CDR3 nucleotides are TGCGCCAGCAGCCCCAGTTACAGGGGGATCCTTGCAACTAATGAAAAACTGTTTTTT. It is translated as CASSPSYRGILATNEKLFF.

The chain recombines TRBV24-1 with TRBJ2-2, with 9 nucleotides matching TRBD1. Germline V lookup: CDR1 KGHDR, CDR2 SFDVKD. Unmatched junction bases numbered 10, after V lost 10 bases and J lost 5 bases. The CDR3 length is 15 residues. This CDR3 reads CATDSGQGGTGELFF. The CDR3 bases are TGTGCCACGGACTCGGGACAGGGAGGGACCGGGGAGCTGTTTTTT.

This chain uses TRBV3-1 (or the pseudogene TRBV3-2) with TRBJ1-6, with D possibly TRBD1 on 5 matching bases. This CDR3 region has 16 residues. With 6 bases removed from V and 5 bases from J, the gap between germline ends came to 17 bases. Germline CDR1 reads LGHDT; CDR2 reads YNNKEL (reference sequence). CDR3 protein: CASRPRGVEDNSPLHF. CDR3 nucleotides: TGTGCCAGCAGACCACGAGGGGTAGAGGATAATTCACCCCTCCACTTT.

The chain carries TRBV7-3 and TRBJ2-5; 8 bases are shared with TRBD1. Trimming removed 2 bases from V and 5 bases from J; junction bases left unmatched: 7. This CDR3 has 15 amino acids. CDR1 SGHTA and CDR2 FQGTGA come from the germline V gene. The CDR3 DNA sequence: TGTGCCAGCAGCTTAGGAGGACAGGGTCTCGAGACCCAGTACTTC. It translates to CASSLGGQGLETQYF.

The CDR3 spells CAWSDRGPFRPQHF. CDR3 nucleotides: TGTGCCTGGAGCGACCGTGGACCCTTTCGCCCCCAGCATTTT. The rearrangement joins TRBV30 to TRBJ1-5, with unresolved D. With 3 bases removed from V and 10 bases from J, the gap between germline ends came to 19 bases. Per the germline V gene, CDR1 is GTSNPN and CDR2 is SVGIG (reference sequence). CDR3 length: 14 residues.

CDR3 protein: CASSVGGTRNEQFF. The CDR3 DNA reads TGTGCCAGCAGCGTAGGGGGTACTAGGAATGAGCAGTTCTTC. This rearrangement joins TRBV9 to TRBJ2-1, with a possible D match to TRBD2 (5 bases). V was pared by 0 bases and J by 7 bases, with 11 bases between. This CDR3 region has 14 residues. Per the germline V gene, CDR1 is SGDLS and CDR2 is YYNGEE.

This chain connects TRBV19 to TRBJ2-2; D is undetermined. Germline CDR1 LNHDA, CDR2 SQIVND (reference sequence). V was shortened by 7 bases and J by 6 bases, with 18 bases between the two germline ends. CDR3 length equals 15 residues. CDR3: CASKGFVGISGELFF. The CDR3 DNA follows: TGTGCCAGTAAGGGCTTCGTAGGAATTTCCGGGGAGCTGTTTTTT.

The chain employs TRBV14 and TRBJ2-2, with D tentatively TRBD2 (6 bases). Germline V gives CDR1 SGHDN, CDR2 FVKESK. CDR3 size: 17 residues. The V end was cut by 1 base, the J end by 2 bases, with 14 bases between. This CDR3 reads CASSQGFGGVNTGELFF. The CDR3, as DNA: TGTGCCAGCAGCCAAGGATTTGGCGGGGTTAACACCGGGGAGCTGTTTTTT.

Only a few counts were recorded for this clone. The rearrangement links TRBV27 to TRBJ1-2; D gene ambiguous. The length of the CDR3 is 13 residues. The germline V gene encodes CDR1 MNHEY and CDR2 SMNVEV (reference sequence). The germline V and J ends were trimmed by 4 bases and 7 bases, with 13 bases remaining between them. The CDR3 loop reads CASSSLVTGGYTF. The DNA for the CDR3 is TGTGCCAGCAGTTCGCTTGTTACGGGTGGCTACACCTTC.

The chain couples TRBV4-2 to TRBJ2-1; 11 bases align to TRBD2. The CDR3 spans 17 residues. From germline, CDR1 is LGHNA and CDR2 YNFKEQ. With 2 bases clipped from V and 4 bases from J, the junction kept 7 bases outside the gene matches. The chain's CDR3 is CASSQPTGTSGYNEQFF. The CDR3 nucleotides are TGTGCCAGCAGCCAACCAACCGGGACTAGCGGATACAATGAGCAGTTCTTC.

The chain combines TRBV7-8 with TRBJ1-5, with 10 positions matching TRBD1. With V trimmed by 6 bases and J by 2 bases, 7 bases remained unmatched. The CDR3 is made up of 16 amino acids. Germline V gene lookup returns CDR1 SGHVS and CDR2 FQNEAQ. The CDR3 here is CASSWGQGLGNQPQHF. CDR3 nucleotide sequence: TGTGCCAGCAGTTGGGGACAGGGGTTGGGCAATCAGCCCCAGCATTTT.

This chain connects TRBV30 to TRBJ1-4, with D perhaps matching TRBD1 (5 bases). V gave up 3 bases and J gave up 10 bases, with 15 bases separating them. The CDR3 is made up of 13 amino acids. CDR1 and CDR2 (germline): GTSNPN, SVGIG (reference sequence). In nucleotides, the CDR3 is TGTGCCTGGAGGGTTGGGGGGACGGCAAAACTGTTTTTT. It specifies CAWRVGGTAKLFF.

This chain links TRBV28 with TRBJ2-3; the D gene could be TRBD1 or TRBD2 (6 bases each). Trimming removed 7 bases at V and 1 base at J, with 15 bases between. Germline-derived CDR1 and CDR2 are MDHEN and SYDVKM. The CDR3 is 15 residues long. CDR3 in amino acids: CASTWGAVGTDTQYF. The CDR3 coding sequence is TGTGCCAGCACCTGGGGGGCGGTGGGCACAGATACGCAGTATTTT. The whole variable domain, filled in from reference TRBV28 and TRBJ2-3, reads DVKVTQSSRYLVKRTGEKVFLECVQDMDHENMFWYRQDPGLGLRLIYFSYDVKMKEKGDIPEGYSVSREKKERFSLILESASTNQTSMYLCASTWGAVGTDTQYFGPGTRLTVL.